This T cell receptor beta chain was identified in a study of monozygotic twins with cystic fibrosis. J gave up 1 base and V 4 bases, and 9 bases lay outside the gene matches. This CDR3 region has 17 residues. Per the germline V gene, CDR1 is SGHAT and CDR2 is FQNNGV. Regarding the study as a whole: In this small cohort, shared CDR3 numbers showed no association with age, concordance or disease severity. Nucleotide-identical clonotype sharing was significantly higher within monozygotic CF twin pairs than between unrelated CF individuals. J usage was most co-twin-similar in 8 of 16 pairs, V in 13.

This clone was recorded only once. No antigen is known for it. Sequencing was performed with immunoSEQ multiplex PCR; in TCRdb, only in-frame clones are kept and a portion is missing. The table lists about 23,000 clones, approximately 98% of them singletons. Sequencing used blood. V usage is TRBV11-2 and J usage is TRBJ1-1; TRBD1 agrees at 10 bases. The sequence was obtained from a girl aged 5-17 years with cystic fibrosis. The DNA of the CDR3 is TGTGCCAGCAGCTCAATTCGGGGACAGGGGAGGAACACTGAAGCTTTCTTT. Translating it yields CASSSIRGQGRNTEAFF.